The entry below gives a single T cell receptor (beta chain) sequence along with its context. Germline V lookup: CDR1 MGHRA, CDR2 YSYEKL. V was pared by 4 bases and J by 2 bases, with 7 bases of the junction left unmatched. This CDR3 region has 15 residues. The data stem from a study of cytomegalovirus exposure and HLA in healthy donors. The primer mix had 60 Vbeta and 13 Jbeta primers. This table comes from immunoSEQ multiplex PCR, and its TCRdb copy is limited to in-frame clones, with some not included. Of more than 100,000 clones listed, roughly 80% are singletons. The sequence came from a woman between 40 and 50 years old in good health and CMV-seronegative. The specimen was PBMCs. The V gene is TRBV4-1, the J gene TRBJ2-7; 8 nucleotides agree with TRBD2. The CDR3 sequence: CASSPLREGPYEQYF. The CDR3 DNA reads as TGCGCCAGCAGCCCCCTCCGGGAGGGCCCCTACGAGCAGTACTTC.